A selection of T cell receptor beta chains follows, all from one sample in a study of tumor and adjacent non-tumor tissue in lung cancer. TCRdb passed the multiplex PCR reads through MiXCR, listing each CDR3 protein once. The table lists over 100,000 distinct CDR3 sequences, roughly 75% of them singletons. The sequenced sample was lung tumor tissue. All receptors come from a woman aged 60-70 years with non-small cell lung cancer. Each CDR3 is given with its conserved first and last residue. Each record gives: J gene, V gene, clone size, D gene, CDR3 protein, CDR3 DNA. D genes are given only for firm matches. Size is omitted from some rows. Given values are once, few, many or a class for expanded clones.

j_gene: TRBJ2-3
v_gene: TRBV10-2
abundance: -
d_gene: -
CDR3aa: CPSTHRAETQYF
CDR3nt: TGCCCCAGCACGCACAGGGCCGAAACGCAGTATTTT

j_gene: TRBJ2-2
v_gene: TRBV4-3
abundance: -
d_gene: TRBD2
CDR3aa: CVSSPSSSGANTGELFF
CDR3nt: TGCGTCAGCAGCCCCTCCTCAAGCGGGGCGAACACCGGTGAGCTGTTTTTT

j_gene: TRBJ1-5
v_gene: TRBV15
abundance: -
d_gene: -
CDR3aa: CATSDYGSNQPQHF
CDR3nt: TGTGCCACCAGTGATTATGGTAGCAATCAGCCCCAGCATTTT

j_gene: TRBJ2-1
v_gene: TRBV20-1
abundance: -
d_gene: TRBD2
CDR3aa: CSATTPGLGGHERFF
CDR3nt: TGCAGTGCTACGACTCCGGGACTAGGGGGGCATGAGCGGTTCTTC

j_gene: TRBJ2-7
v_gene: TRBV20-1
abundance: -
d_gene: -
CDR3aa: CSASLVGVRNEQYF
CDR3nt: TGCAGTGCATCCCTGGTGGGAGTAAGAAACGAGCAGTACTTC

j_gene: TRBJ1-1
v_gene: TRBV20-1
abundance: -
d_gene: -
CDR3aa: CSASITAFF
CDR3nt: TGCAGTGCTTCCATAACGGCTTTCTTT

j_gene: TRBJ2-6
v_gene: TRBV6-5
abundance: -
d_gene: -
CDR3aa: CASSRSQGTGVNVLTF
CDR3nt: TGTGCCAGCAGTAGATCACAGGGTACTGGGGTCAATGTCCTGACTTTC

j_gene: TRBJ2-1
v_gene: TRBV11-1
abundance: -
d_gene: -
CDR3aa: CASSLLGRSFNERFF
CDR3nt: TGTGCCAGCAGCTTATTGGGGAGAAGTTTCAATGAGCGGTTCTTC

j_gene: TRBJ2-7
v_gene: TRBV11-1
abundance: -
d_gene: TRBD1
CDR3aa: CASILAGQGGPYEQYF
CDR3nt: TGTGCCAGCATCTTGGCGGGACAGGGGGGACCCTACGAGCAATACTTC

j_gene: TRBJ2-5
v_gene: TRBV4-3
abundance: -
d_gene: -
CDR3aa: CASNQVLPASVSFGGDQYF
CDR3nt: TGCGCCAGCAACCAAGTTCTCCCGGCTAGCGTGAGTTTCGGCGGAGACCAGTACTTC

j_gene: TRBJ2-5
v_gene: TRBV11-3
abundance: -
d_gene: -
CDR3aa: CASSLELETKYF
CDR3nt: TGTGCCAGCAGCTTAGAGTTAGAGACCAAGTATTTC

j_gene: TRBJ2-2
v_gene: TRBV5-1
abundance: many
d_gene: -
CDR3aa: CASSLGHGGDPGELFF
CDR3nt: TGCGCCAGCAGCTTGGGACACGGCGGGGATCCCGGGGAGCTGTTTTTT

j_gene: TRBJ1-1
v_gene: TRBV6-5
abundance: many
d_gene: -
CDR3aa: CASSARSPNTEAFF
CDR3nt: TGTGCCAGCAGTGCCCGGTCCCCGAACACTGAAGCTTTCTTT

j_gene: TRBJ1-3
v_gene: TRBV20-1
abundance: -
d_gene: -
CDR3aa: CSARDRSRNSGYTIYF
CDR3nt: TGCAGTGCTAGAGATCGAAGCAGGAACTCTGGTTACACCATATATTTT

j_gene: TRBJ1-1
v_gene: TRBV28
abundance: -
d_gene: TRBD1
CDR3aa: CASKRDRETEAFF
CDR3nt: TGTGCCAGCAAAAGGGACAGGGAGACTGAAGCTTTCTTT

j_gene: TRBJ1-2
v_gene: TRBV6-6
abundance: -
d_gene: -
CDR3aa: CASCYLGGINYDYSF
CDR3nt: TGTGCCAGCTGTTATCTGGGAGGGATAAACTATGACTACAGCTTC

j_gene: TRBJ2-5
v_gene: TRBV11-2
abundance: -
d_gene: -
CDR3aa: CANSQGWETQNF
CDR3nt: TGTGCCAACAGCCAAGGGTGGGAGACCCAGAACTTC

j_gene: TRBJ2-7
v_gene: TRBV6-2/TRBV6-3
abundance: -
d_gene: -
CDR3aa: CASSYPGTPVRHEEYF
CDR3nt: TGTGCCAGCAGTTATCCCGGGACACCGGTGCGGCACGAGGAGTACTTC

j_gene: TRBJ1-5
v_gene: TRBV4-3
abundance: many
d_gene: -
CDR3aa: CASSQDFRGRNQPQHF
CDR3nt: TGCGCCAGCAGCCAAGACTTTAGGGGGAGGAATCAGCCCCAGCATTTT

j_gene: TRBJ2-5
v_gene: TRBV11-3
abundance: -
d_gene: TRBD2
CDR3aa: CASCPFPGLAGRYQETQYF
CDR3nt: TGTGCAAGCTGCCCATTCCCGGGACTAGCAGGCCGGTACCAAGAGACCCAGTACTTC

j_gene: TRBJ2-7
v_gene: TRBV10-2
abundance: once
d_gene: -
CDR3aa: CPSSESGLSYEQHF
CDR3nt: TGCCCCAGCAGTGAGTCAGGTCTTTCCTACGAGCAGCACTTC

j_gene: TRBJ1-1
v_gene: TRBV6-2/TRBV6-3
abundance: -
d_gene: -
CDR3aa: CASSLNMDTEAFF
CDR3nt: TGTGCCAGCAGCCTCAATATGGACACTGAAGCTTTCTTT

j_gene: TRBJ2-2
v_gene: TRBV24-1
abundance: -
d_gene: TRBD2
CDR3aa: CATSDLGSGGDIGELFF
CDR3nt: TGTGCCACCAGTGATTTGGGTTCGGGAGGCGACATCGGGGAGCTGTTTTTT

j_gene: TRBJ1-4
v_gene: TRBV11-2
abundance: -
d_gene: TRBD1
CDR3aa: CASSQRTGSYEKLFF
CDR3nt: TGTGCCAGTAGCCAACGGACAGGCTCATACGAAAAACTGTTTTTT

j_gene: TRBJ1-2
v_gene: TRBV14
abundance: -
d_gene: -
CDR3aa: CVSSQEDLGYGYTF
CDR3nt: TGTGTCAGCAGCCAAGAAGACCTGGGCTATGGTTACACCTTC

j_gene: TRBJ1-5
v_gene: TRBV6-1
abundance: -
d_gene: -
CDR3aa: CASSEVVRNHPPQHF
CDR3nt: TGTGCCAGCAGTGAGGTCGTCAGGAATCATCCGCCCCAGCATTTT

j_gene: TRBJ2-7
v_gene: TRBV6-2/TRBV6-3
abundance: -
d_gene: -
CDR3aa: CAISDRYDQYF
CDR3nt: TGTGCCATCAGTGACAGGTACGACCAGTACTTC

j_gene: TRBJ2-7
v_gene: TRBV12-3/TRBV12-4
abundance: many
d_gene: -
CDR3aa: CASSSIRSSSYEQYF
CDR3nt: TGTGCCAGCAGTAGTATCCGGTCCAGCTCCTACGAGCAGTACTTC

j_gene: TRBJ1-1
v_gene: TRBV11-2
abundance: -
d_gene: -
CDR3aa: CASSLDSRVYSEAFF
CDR3nt: TGTGCCAGCAGCTTAGATTCTCGCGTGTACTCTGAAGCTTTCTTT

j_gene: TRBJ2-7
v_gene: TRBV20-1
abundance: many
d_gene: -
CDR3aa: CSARKGEGPYEQYF
CDR3nt: TGCAGTGCTAGGAAGGGGGAGGGCCCCTACGAGCAGTACTTC

j_gene: TRBJ2-2
v_gene: TRBV11-2
abundance: few
d_gene: -
CDR3aa: CVSTLRLVSGELSF
CDR3nt: TGTGTCAGCACCCTCCGACTAGTTTCCGGGGAGCTGTCTTTT

j_gene: TRBJ1-5
v_gene: TRBV20-1
abundance: -
d_gene: -
CDR3aa: CGARYSNSNQPQHF
CDR3nt: TGCGGTGCTAGGTACTCGAATAGTAATCAGCCCCAGCATTTT

j_gene: TRBJ2-3
v_gene: TRBV11-2
abundance: -
d_gene: -
CDR3aa: CASTLMERETDTQYF
CDR3nt: TGTGCCAGCACCTTAATGGAGAGAGAGACAGATACGCAGTATTTT

j_gene: TRBJ2-4
v_gene: TRBV6-2/TRBV6-3
abundance: -
d_gene: -
CDR3aa: CASSYALSGIPKNIQYF
CDR3nt: TGCGCCAGCAGTTACGCATTGTCAGGGATCCCCAAAAACATTCAGTACTTC

j_gene: TRBJ2-7
v_gene: TRBV28
abundance: many
d_gene: -
CDR3aa: CASSPVRVSYEQYF
CDR3nt: TGTGCCAGCAGCCCAGTCAGGGTCTCCTACGAGCAGTACTTC

j_gene: TRBJ2-3
v_gene: TRBV6-2/TRBV6-3
abundance: many
d_gene: TRBD2
CDR3aa: CASSYLPLAGKEDTQYF
CDR3nt: TGTGCCAGCAGTTACCTACCCTTAGCGGGGAAAGAGGATACGCAGTATTTT

j_gene: TRBJ2-7
v_gene: TRBV28
abundance: few
d_gene: -
CDR3aa: CASSFMLFRGTYEQYF
CDR3nt: TGTGCCAGCAGTTTTATGTTATTTAGGGGAACCTACGAGCAGTACTTC

j_gene: TRBJ1-2
v_gene: TRBV20-1
abundance: -
d_gene: -
CDR3aa: CIARDAQGAYGYTF
CDR3nt: TGCATTGCTAGAGATGCACAGGGTGCTTATGGCTACACCTTC

j_gene: TRBJ1-2
v_gene: TRBV12-3/TRBV12-4
abundance: -
d_gene: -
CDR3aa: CASSSDNYGYTF
CDR3nt: TGTGCCAGCAGTTCAGACAACTATGGCTACACCTTC

j_gene: TRBJ2-2
v_gene: TRBV12-3/TRBV12-4
abundance: once
d_gene: -
CDR3aa: CASRGVGPNTGDLFF
CDR3nt: TGTGCCAGCAGGGGCGTGGGGCCAAACACCGGGGATCTGTTTTTC

j_gene: TRBJ2-3
v_gene: TRBV12-3/TRBV12-4
abundance: -
d_gene: -
CDR3aa: CASRFSRDTQYF
CDR3nt: TGTGCCAGCAGATTCAGCCGGGATACGCAGTATTTT

j_gene: TRBJ2-4
v_gene: TRBV20-1
abundance: -
d_gene: -
CDR3aa: CCVPSPSEDQYF
CDR3nt: TGCTGTGTTCCGAGCCCTAGCGAGGACCAGTACTTC

j_gene: TRBJ1-1
v_gene: TRBV11-3
abundance: -
d_gene: -
CDR3aa: CASSLIGPPGRMNTEVFF
CDR3nt: TGTGCCAGTAGCTTGATTGGGCCGCCGGGACGGATGAACACTGAAGTTTTCTTT

j_gene: TRBJ1-6
v_gene: TRBV11-2
abundance: few
d_gene: -
CDR3aa: CTSSLEASDSPLHF
CDR3nt: TGTACCAGCAGCTTAGAGGCAAGTGATTCACCCCTCCACTTT

j_gene: TRBJ2-1
v_gene: TRBV20-1
abundance: -
d_gene: -
CDR3aa: CSARDPSGGISYNVQFF
CDR3nt: TGCAGTGCTAGAGACCCTTCTGGGGGGATCTCCTACAATGTGCAATTCTTC

j_gene: TRBJ2-1
v_gene: TRBV5-4
abundance: once
d_gene: TRBD2
CDR3aa: CVSSLGAGGYNEQFF
CDR3nt: TGTGTCAGCAGCTTGGGGGCGGGAGGCTACAATGAGCAGTTCTTC

j_gene: TRBJ2-2
v_gene: TRBV11-3
abundance: -
d_gene: -
CDR3aa: CATSLISNTGELFF
CDR3nt: TGTGCCACCAGCTTAATTTCGAACACCGGGGAGCTGTTTTTT

j_gene: TRBJ1-2
v_gene: TRBV11-2
abundance: -
d_gene: -
CDR3aa: CASSILLWTANYGYTF
CDR3nt: TGTGCCAGCAGCATACTCCTCTGGACAGCCAACTATGGCTACACCTTC

j_gene: TRBJ2-7
v_gene: TRBV4-3
abundance: many
d_gene: TRBD2
CDR3aa: CASSQEAVYGLAGFEQYF
CDR3nt: TGCGCCAGCAGCCAAGAAGCCGTATATGGACTAGCGGGATTCGAGCAGTACTTC

j_gene: TRBJ1-5
v_gene: TRBV6-5
abundance: -
d_gene: -
CDR3aa: CASRVDWGSSNQPQHF
CDR3nt: TGTGCCAGCAGGGTCGATTGGGGCAGTAGCAATCAGCCCCAGCATTTC

j_gene: TRBJ1-2
v_gene: TRBV12-3/TRBV12-4
abundance: -
d_gene: -
CDR3aa: CASSRPAERSYGYTF
CDR3nt: TGTGCCAGCAGCCGCCCCGCAGAGCGCAGCTATGGCTACACCTTC

j_gene: TRBJ2-2
v_gene: TRBV4-3
abundance: -
d_gene: -
CDR3aa: CAISRSEYPSTGELFF
CDR3nt: TGCGCCATCAGCAGGAGTGAGTACCCCTCCACCGGGGAGCTGTTTTTT

j_gene: TRBJ2-5
v_gene: TRBV4-3
abundance: -
d_gene: -
CDR3aa: CSSSRHRDSQEIQYF
CDR3nt: TGCAGCAGCAGCCGACACCGGGACTCACAAGAGATCCAGTACTTC

j_gene: TRBJ2-4
v_gene: TRBV28
abundance: -
d_gene: -
CDR3aa: CANSLGGPTKNIQYF
CDR3nt: TGTGCCAACAGTTTAGGTGGTCCGACCAAAAACATTCAGTACTTC

j_gene: TRBJ2-2
v_gene: TRBV11-2
abundance: -
d_gene: -
CDR3aa: CASNFTRGDITGELFF
CDR3nt: TGTGCCAGCAACTTCACTAGAGGGGACATCACCGGGGAGCTGTTTTTT

j_gene: TRBJ2-7
v_gene: TRBV6-6
abundance: -
d_gene: -
CDR3aa: CASRRQTEGGYEQNF
CDR3nt: TGTGCCAGCAGACGCCAGACAGAGGGAGGCTACGAGCAGAACTTC

j_gene: TRBJ2-7
v_gene: TRBV11-2
abundance: -
d_gene: -
CDR3aa: CTSSLSSSEQYF
CDR3nt: TGTACCAGCAGCTTATCCAGCTCCGAGCAGTACTTC

j_gene: TRBJ1-4
v_gene: TRBV5-1
abundance: -
d_gene: TRBD1
CDR3aa: CASSPGGGSIEKLFF
CDR3nt: TGCGCCAGCAGCCCGGGAGGGGGCTCTATTGAAAAACTGTTTTTT

j_gene: TRBJ2-1
v_gene: TRBV6-2/TRBV6-3
abundance: -
d_gene: -
CDR3aa: CASAGNSYNEQFF
CDR3nt: TGTGCCAGTGCCGGTAACTCCTACAATGAGCAGTTCTTC